What follows are 24 T cell receptor beta chains derived from one specimen sequenced in a study of blood T cell repertoires in COVID-19. The method was immunoSEQ multiplex PCR; TCRdb's version includes in-frame clones alone and lacks a portion of them. The sample lists 64,000 or so clones; roughly 93% were seen once. Sequenced: peripheral blood. These receptors were obtained from a human donor in a cohort sampled during active COVID-19.

This clone occurred once. The chain links TRBV5-4 to TRBJ2-3; no reliable D call. The ends were cut back, 3 bases at V and 0 bases at J, with 11 bases in the middle. Germline V lookup: CDR1 SGHNT, CDR2 YYREEE (reference sequence). The CDR3 runs to 15 residues. CDR3 sequence: CASSSTGHSTDTQYF. The CDR3 DNA reads TGTGCCAGCAGCTCCACCGGTCACAGCACAGATACGCAGTATTTT.

The chain joins TRBV6-2 or TRBV6-3 to TRBJ2-7; TRBD2 is a possible D gene (5 bases). CDR3 length: 16 residues. Germline values: CDR1 MNHEY, CDR2 SVGEGT. V was clipped by 0 bases and J by 3 bases, with 15 bases between them. For the CDR3, the DNA is TGTGCCAGCAGTTACTCGATAGTACTAGGCGACTACGAGCAGTACTTC. Its translation: CASSYSIVLGDYEQYF.

The chain has TRBV9 and TRBJ2-1, with 7 bases aligning to TRBD1. The CDR3 totals 15 residues. V gave up 4 bases and J gave up 8 bases; unmatched junction bases: 12. In germline, CDR1 is SGDLS, CDR2 YYNGEE. CDR3 DNA sequence: TGTGCCAGCAGCCCCGGACAGGTGGGGCGGGATGAGCAGTTCTTC. Protein product: CASSPGQVGRDEQFF.

The CDR3 sequence is CASSLEGQGGQPQHF. The CDR3 DNA reads as TGTGCCAGCAGTTTAGAAGGGCAGGGGGGTCAGCCCCAGCATTTT. This chain uses TRBV27 with TRBJ1-5; 7 bases are a match to TRBD1. Losses at the gene ends were 2 bases for V and 6 bases for J; bases not matched to a gene: 7. The CDR3 has 15 amino acids. CDR1 is MNHEY, CDR2 SMNVEV, per germline (reference sequence).

The rearrangement uses TRBV30 and TRBJ2-2; D not certain. The CDR3 runs 11 residues. Trimming removed 4 bases from V and 7 bases from J, with 7 bases in between. The germline V gene encodes CDR1 GTSNPN and CDR2 SVGIG (reference sequence). CDR3 protein: CAWITGGELFF. CDR3 nucleotides: TGTGCCTGGATAACCGGCGGGGAGCTGTTTTTT.

The chain couples TRBV7-2 to TRBJ1-1; 7 nucleotides agree with TRBD1. This CDR3 spans 14 amino acids. The germline V gene has CDR1 SGHTA and CDR2 FQGNSA. Unmatched junction bases numbered 8, after V lost 6 bases and J lost 4 bases. The CDR3 region has the DNA TGTGCCAGCAGGATGACAGGGTCGAGCACTGAAGCTTTCTTT. Its translation is CASRMTGSSTEAFF.

The chain combines TRBV2 with TRBJ2-1, with D perhaps matching TRBD2 (5 bases). V was clipped by 6 bases and J by 9 bases, with 15 bases between them. Germline CDR1 reads SNHLY; CDR2 reads FYNNEI. The CDR3 spans 13 residues. In nucleotides, the CDR3 is TGTGCCAGCAGCCCCCCTTTCCGGGGTGAGCAGTTCTTC. Encoded protein: CASSPPFRGEQFF.

The chain employs TRBV29-1 and TRBJ2-7; perhaps TRBD1 as D (6 bases). Germline V CDR1 and CDR2: SQVTM, ANQGSEA. This CDR3 is 13 amino acids long. V gave up 3 bases and J gave up 0 bases, with 9 bases separating them. CDR3 amino acids: CSVDWDNSYEQYF. DNA for the CDR3: TGCAGCGTTGATTGGGACAACTCCTACGAGCAGTACTTC.

The chain is built from TRBV19 and TRBJ2-7; perhaps TRBD1 as D (5 bases). Trimming took off 4 bases at V and 0 bases at J, with 13 bases between the two ends. The V gene's germline CDR1 is LNHDA and CDR2 SQIVND (reference sequence). This CDR3 region has 15 residues. The chain's CDR3 is CASSTIGESSYEQYF. CDR3 DNA sequence: TGTGCCAGTAGTACGATAGGGGAAAGCTCCTACGAGCAGTACTTC.

The chain combines TRBV3-1 (or the pseudogene TRBV3-2) with TRBJ2-4; D gene ambiguous. With 0 bases removed from V and 8 bases from J, the gap between germline ends came to 11 bases. CDR3 length: 14 amino acids. Per the germline V gene, CDR1 is LGHDT and CDR2 is YNNKEL (reference sequence). The CDR3, as DNA: TGTGCCAGCAGCCAAGATACAGTAAGTGACATTCAGTACTTC. Translating gives CASSQDTVSDIQYF.

This sequence joins TRBV28 and TRBJ1-1, with D possibly matching TRBD1 (6 bases). This CDR3 region has 15 residues. CDR1 is MDHEN and CDR2 is SYDVKM in the germline V gene. Trimming left V 4 bases short and J 1 base short, with 13 bases between. The CDR3 protein is CASSSTGSRNTEAFF. The DNA of the CDR3 is TGTGCCAGCAGTTCCACAGGGTCCCGGAACACTGAAGCTTTCTTT.

The sample holds a few counts of this clone. This sequence joins TRBV19 and TRBJ2-7, with 7 bases aligning to TRBD1. The germline V gene encodes CDR1 LNHDA and CDR2 SQIVND (reference sequence). CDR3 length: 15 residues. With 5 bases clipped from V and 0 bases from J, the junction kept 7 bases outside the gene matches. This CDR3 is CASSPWTGVSYEQYF. The CDR3 region has the DNA TGTGCCAGTAGTCCCTGGACAGGAGTCTCCTACGAGCAGTACTTC.

The chain has TRBV28 and TRBJ1-6; 7 bases fit TRBD1. V dropped 6 bases and J dropped 7; count of bases not matched to a gene: 6. The CDR3 totals 14 residues. CDR1 MDHEN and CDR2 SYDVKM come from the germline V gene. The CDR3 nucleotides are TGTGCCAGCAGCCTCGGGACAGCGAATTCACCCCTCCACTTT. Translation: CASSLGTANSPLHF.

The chain links TRBV7-2 to TRBJ1-5, with 8 bases identical to TRBD1. The CDR3 spans 19 residues. J was trimmed by 5 bases and V by 2 bases; bases with no gene match: 17. Germline CDR1 reads SGHTA; CDR2 reads FQGNSA. The CDR3 sequence is CASSLRGTGQPANDQPQHF. For the CDR3, the DNA is TGTGCCAGCAGCTTACGAGGGACAGGCCAACCGGCCAACGATCAGCCCCAGCATTTT.

The chain couples TRBV25-1 to TRBJ2-7, with 7 bases lining up with TRBD2. Germline V gene sequence: CDR1 MGHDK, CDR2 SYGVNS. Trimming cost V 7 bases and J 5 bases; bases outside gene matches: 20. The CDR3 extends over 17 amino acids. As DNA, the CDR3 is TGTGCCAGCACTATATATCGTCGCGGGAGTGCAAACGACGAGCAGTACTTC. It is translated as CASTIYRRGSANDEQYF.

The rearrangement joins TRBV6-6 to TRBJ1-1, with 9 bases aligning to TRBD1. Germline trimming cut 0 bases from V and 5 bases from J; bases unmatched to any gene: 4. The CDR3 has 15 residues. From germline, CDR1 is MNHNY and CDR2 SVGAGI (reference sequence). The CDR3 sequence: CASSYSQGASTEAFF. In nucleotides, the CDR3 is TGTGCCAGCAGTTACTCACAGGGGGCGAGTACTGAAGCTTTCTTT.

The rearrangement links TRBV20-1 to TRBJ2-5; possible D gene TRBD1, 6 bases. The CDR3 is made up of 11 amino acids. Germline V gene data show CDR1 as DFQATT and CDR2 as SNEGSKA (reference sequence). V lost 1 base and J 12 bases, leaving 12 bases between the germline ends. CDR3 loop: CSARVGGTKYF. Here the CDR3 DNA reads TGCAGTGCTAGAGTAGGGGGAACAAAGTACTTC.

This chain connects TRBV5-1 to TRBJ1-3, with D uncertain. The CDR3 consists of 14 residues. Trimming stripped 3 bases from V and 0 bases from J, with 7 bases between. The germline V gene encodes CDR1 SGHRS and CDR2 YFSETQ. CDR3 protein: CASSSPDSGNTIYF. The CDR3, as DNA: TGCGCCAGCAGCTCCCCAGACTCTGGAAACACCATATATTTT.

The V and J genes are TRBV5-1 and TRBJ1-6; the D is unclear. The CDR3 runs to 14 residues. Germline lookup yields CDR1 SGHRS and CDR2 YFSETQ. Trimming removed 6 bases at V and 7 bases at J, with 14 bases between. The CDR3 nucleotides are TGCGCCAGCAACGATTCGGGAGGAAATTCACCCCTCCACTTT. Protein product: CASNDSGGNSPLHF. Complete variable domain (other parts from reference TRBV5-1 and TRBJ1-6): KAGVTQTPRYLIKTRGQQVTLSCSPISGHRSVSWYQQTPGQGLQFLFEYFSETQRNKGNFPGRFSGRQFSNSRSEMNVSTLELGDSALYLCASNDSGGNSPLHFGNGTRLTVT.

V gene TRBV28 combines with J gene TRBJ2-1, with TRBD2 matching over 9 bases. V was clipped by 7 bases and J by 5 bases; unmatched bases: 3. CDR3 size: 13 residues. The germline gives CDR1 MDHEN, CDR2 SYDVKM. DNA for the CDR3: TGTGCCAGCAACCTAGCGGGGAACAATGAGCAGTTCTTC. Its protein product is CASNLAGNNEQFF.

The CDR3 DNA is TGTGCCAGCAGTCGCACCGGGACAGGTTCCTACGAGCAGTACTTC. Protein: CASSRTGTGSYEQYF. This chain uses TRBV11-2 with TRBJ2-7; TRBD1 agrees at 8 bases. V gave up 6 bases and J gave up 1 base; unmatched junction bases: 8. CDR3 length: 15 residues. Germline CDR1 reads SGHAT; CDR2 reads FQNNGV. Drawing the rest from reference TRBV11-2 and TRBJ2-7, the complete variable domain is EAGVAQSPRYKIIEKRQSVAFWCNPISGHATLYWYQQILGQGPKLLIQFQNNGVVDDSQLPKDRFSAERLKGVDSTLKIQPAKLEDSAVYLCASSRTGTGSYEQYFGPGTRLTVT.

The V call is TRBV19, the J call TRBJ2-7, with 7 bases matching TRBD1. This CDR3 is built from 15 residues. Germline V gives CDR1 LNHDA, CDR2 SQIVND (reference sequence). V shed 5 bases, J shed 5 bases, and the junction held 12 bases outside the gene matches. The CDR3 DNA is TGTGCCAGTAGTCCGGGACAGACTTTGTGGAACGAGCAGTACTTC. Protein: CASSPGQTLWNEQYF. The variable domain in full, completed from reference TRBV19 and TRBJ2-7, reads DGGITQSPKYLFRKEGQNVTLSCEQNLNHDAMYWYRQDPGQGLRLIYYSQIVNDFQKGDIAEGYSVSREKKESFPLTVTSAQKNPTAFYLCASSPGQTLWNEQYFGPGTRLTVT.

The chain is built from TRBV4-3 and TRBJ2-5, with 11 nucleotides matching TRBD2. CDR1 and CDR2 from the germline V gene are LGHNA and YSLEER. The CDR3 covers 15 residues. Trimming at V came to 0 bases and at J to 7 bases, leaving 4 bases not matched to a gene. CDR3 protein: CASSQDLLAGGTQYF. The DNA of the CDR3 is TGCGCCAGCAGCCAAGATTTGCTAGCGGGAGGGACCCAGTACTTC.

J is TRBJ2-1 and V is TRBV24-1; 14 bases match TRBD2. Trimming cost V 4 bases and J 7 bases; bases outside gene matches: 5. The CDR3 contains 16 residues. The germline V gene encodes CDR1 KGHDR and CDR2 SFDVKD. Written as DNA, the CDR3 is TGTGCCACCAGTGAACCGGGACTAGCGGGAGCTAATGAGCAGTTCTTC. Translated: CATSEPGLAGANEQFF.